These 2 T cell receptor beta chains were sequenced from one sample in a study of blood T cell repertoires in COVID-19. TCRdb's table, derived via immunoSEQ multiplex PCR, lists solely in-frame clones and lacks some. The data hold a few hundred thousand clones, with more than 85% observed a single time. Sequenced input: peripheral blood. These receptors originate from a person aged 18 to 35 with COVID-19, enrolled during active disease.

The J gene is TRBJ2-3, the V gene TRBV7-2; weak D call: TRBD2 (7 bases). The germline gives CDR1 SGHTA, CDR2 FQGNSA. This CDR3 is 18 amino acids long. V shed 1 base and J shed 4 bases, with 21 bases lying between them. CDR3 protein: CASSLVIGGRERADTQYF. CDR3 bases: TGTGCCAGCAGCTTAGTAATCGGGGGGCGGGAGCGCGCAGATACGCAGTATTTT.

Comment on this clone: Other DNA sequences in the same sample also yield this CDR3. The gene calls are TRBV5-6 and TRBJ2-7; D perhaps matches TRBD1 (5 bases). This CDR3 spans 13 amino acids. CDR1 SGHDT and CDR2 YYEEEE come from the germline V gene. V dropped 2 bases and J dropped 1 base, with 7 bases sitting between them. CDR3 sequence: CASSFRQSYEQYF. In DNA form, the CDR3 reads TGTGCCAGCAGCTTTCGACAGTCCTACGAGCAGTACTTC. The full variable domain, rest sourced from reference TRBV5-6 and TRBJ2-7, is DAGVTQSPTHLIKTRGQQVTLRCSPKSGHDTVSWYQQALGQGPQFIFQYYEEEERQRGNFPDRFSGHQFPNYSSELNVNALLLGDSALYLCASSFRQSYEQYFGPGTRLTVT.